These 16 T cell receptor beta chains were sequenced from one sample in a study of shared clonotypes between healthy human individuals. Data came from immunoSEQ multiplex PCR; TCRdb stores just in-frame clones and leaves some out. The sample records over a million clones, 96% being singletons. The specimen sequenced was naive CD4+ T cells sorted from blood. Subset reported: CD45RA+ positively selected. These TCRs come from a man aged 25-40 years in good health.

The CDR3 region is CASGQTNTGELFF. The CDR3 nucleotides read TGTGCCAGCGGACAAACGAACACCGGGGAGCTGTTTTTT. The J gene is TRBJ2-2, the V gene TRBV27; possibly TRBD1 for D (5 bases). Germline CDR1 is MNHEY and CDR2 is SMNVEV (reference sequence). The V end was cut by 8 bases, the J end by 0 bases, with 7 bases between. This CDR3 is 13 amino acids long.

The chain carries TRBV9 and TRBJ1-5; possibly TRBD1 for D (5 bases). The CDR3 totals 13 residues. Trimming left V 4 bases short and J 5 bases short, with 10 bases between. Looked up from germline, CDR1 is SGDLS and CDR2 is YYNGEE. The DNA for the CDR3 is TGTGCCAGCAGCTGGGGGGGAGATCAGCCCCAGCATTTT. Translated, it gives CASSWGGDQPQHF.

The chain joins TRBV2 to TRBJ2-2; D remains unclear. With 6 bases removed from V and 4 bases from J, the gap between germline ends came to 15 bases. There are 15 residues in the CDR3. Per the germline V gene, CDR1 is SNHLY and CDR2 is FYNNEI. Here the CDR3 DNA reads TGTGCCAGCAGGCAACGGGTCGAGCTCACCGGGGAGCTGTTTTTT. It is translated as CASRQRVELTGELFF.

The chain employs TRBV29-1 and TRBJ1-2, with 9 bases aligning to TRBD1. The length of the CDR3 is 13 residues. Trimming removed 7 bases from V and 6 bases from J; junction bases left unmatched: 9. CDR1 is SQVTM and CDR2 is ANQGSEA in the germline V gene. CDR3 residues: CSARGTGIDGYTF. The DNA for the CDR3 is TGCAGCGCCAGGGGGACAGGGATTGATGGCTACACCTTC.

This chain connects TRBV5-5 to TRBJ1-5, with D possibly TRBD1 on 6 matching bases. In germline, CDR1 is SGHKS, CDR2 YYEKEE (reference sequence). The CDR3 is 14 amino acids. V was trimmed by 0 bases and J by 5 bases, leaving 9 bases between them. CDR3 amino acids: CASSLGHRDQPQHF. CDR3 nucleotides: TGTGCCAGCAGCTTGGGACACAGGGATCAGCCCCAGCATTTT.

In regard to this clone: The sample contains more than one DNA sequence encoding this CDR3. The chain links TRBV19 to TRBJ1-2; tentative D call: TRBD1 (5 bases). V lost 3 bases and J lost 7, with 6 bases in between. The CDR3 loop spans 11 amino acids. Germline V CDR1 and CDR2: LNHDA, SQIVND (reference sequence). CDR3 sequence reads: CASSIGGGYTF. In DNA form, the CDR3 reads TGTGCCAGTAGTATCGGGGGTGGCTACACCTTC.

This sequence joins TRBV15 and TRBJ2-1; TRBD2 agrees at 8 bases. Looked up from germline, CDR1 is LNHNV and CDR2 is YYDKDF (reference sequence). V was pared by 0 bases and J by 9 bases, with 13 bases of the junction left unmatched. The CDR3 covers 17 residues. The CDR3 region has the DNA TGTGCCACCAGCAGAGATATTGCGGGGGGCCTTCTAGTTGAGCAGTTCTTC. This gives the protein CATSRDIAGGLLVEQFF. The full variable domain, in which reference TRBV15 and TRBJ2-1 provide the parts outside the CDR3, is DAMVIQNPRYQVTQFGKPVTLSCSQTLNHNVMYWYQQKSSQAPKLLFHYYDKDFNNEADTPDNFQSRRPNTSFCFLDIRSPGLGDTAMYLCATSRDIAGGLLVEQFFGPGTRLTVL.

This clone was observed a single time. The V call is TRBV7-6, the J call TRBJ2-3, with 13 bases that match TRBD2. CDR1 and CDR2 (germline): SGHVS, FNYEAQ. This CDR3 has 17 amino acids. After removal of 1 base from V and 2 bases from J, the junction contained 3 bases not matched to a gene. The CDR3 DNA follows: TGTGCCAGCAGCTTAGGGACTAGCGGGAGTGCCACAGATACGCAGTATTTT. This translates into CASSLGTSGSATDTQYF.

CDR3 region: CASSLVAGYTEAFF. Written as DNA, the CDR3 is TGTGCCAGCAGCTTAGTAGCAGGCTACACTGAAGCTTTCTTT. The rearrangement joins TRBV7-9 to TRBJ1-1, with no clear D. Trimming pared 1 base from V and 3 bases from J, leaving 9 bases between. The CDR3 consists of 14 residues. Germline CDR1 SEHNR, CDR2 FQNEAQ (reference sequence).

On this clone itself: This sample also contains other DNA sequences that code for the same CDR3. The rearrangement joins TRBV28 to TRBJ1-1, with no clear D. V gave up 5 bases and J gave up 4 bases, with 8 bases separating them. CDR3 size: 12 residues. The germline V gene has CDR1 MDHEN and CDR2 SYDVKM. Written as DNA, the CDR3 is TGTGCCAGCAGTCTCCTTGGCACTGAAGCTTTCTTT. This sequence encodes CASSLLGTEAFF. The entire variable domain, with the rest obtained from reference TRBV28 and TRBJ1-1, is as follows: DVKVTQSSRYLVKRTGEKVFLECVQDMDHENMFWYRQDPGLGLRLIYFSYDVKMKEKGDIPEGYSVSREKKERFSLILESASTNQTSMYLCASSLLGTEAFFGQGTRLTVV.

This clone was seen a single time. This chain uses TRBV2 with TRBJ2-7; a possible D gene is TRBD1 (6 bases). V was clipped by 7 bases and J by 0 bases, with 16 bases between them. CDR1 and CDR2 (germline): SNHLY, FYNNEI. The CDR3 is 15 residues long. The CDR3 DNA reads as TGTGCCAGCAAGATCTCCGGGACACGCTCCTACGAGCAGTACTTC. Its protein product is CASKISGTRSYEQYF.

The rearrangement joins TRBV5-1 to TRBJ2-5; TRBD2 agrees at 8 bases. V lost 0 bases and J lost 4; bases outside the gene matches: 5. CDR3 length: 15 residues. Germline-derived CDR1 and CDR2 are SGHRS and YFSETQ. The CDR3 bases are TGCGCCAGCAGCTTGGGACGCACTAGCGGAGAGACCCAGTACTTC. The encoded protein is CASSLGRTSGETQYF.

The chain couples TRBV28 to TRBJ1-2; no definite D call. The CDR3 has 13 residues. V was trimmed by 7 bases and J by 4 bases, leaving 13 bases between them. Germline V gives CDR1 MDHEN, CDR2 SYDVKM. The CDR3 coding sequence is TGTGCCAGCACGCAACCGGGGTTCTATGGCTACACCTTC. It encodes CASTQPGFYGYTF.

The chain recombines TRBV15 with TRBJ2-7; 7 bases are a match to TRBD1. The trim removed 1 base at V and 0 bases at J, leaving 12 bases unmatched. Germline V gene sequence: CDR1 LNHNV, CDR2 YYDKDF (reference sequence). The CDR3 has 18 amino acids. The CDR3 loop reads CATSRGGGARLFSYEQYF. The CDR3 nucleotides are TGTGCCACCAGCAGAGGAGGGGGCGCACGACTATTCTCCTACGAGCAGTACTTC. Using reference TRBV15 and TRBJ2-7 for the parts outside the CDR3, the full variable domain is DAMVIQNPRYQVTQFGKPVTLSCSQTLNHNVMYWYQQKSSQAPKLLFHYYDKDFNNEADTPDNFQSRRPNTSFCFLDIRSPGLGDTAMYLCATSRGGGARLFSYEQYFGPGTRLTVT.

The rearrangement uses TRBV10-2 and TRBJ1-3, with D maybe TRBD1 (5 bases). This CDR3 is built from 15 residues. Deletions cut 5 bases from V and 3 bases from J, with 14 bases between. The germline V gene has CDR1 WSHSY and CDR2 SAAADI. CDR3 DNA sequence: TGCGCCAGCAGTCCCGACAGTTTTGGTGGAAACACCATATATTTT. Amino acid sequence: CASSPDSFGGNTIYF.

J is TRBJ2-7 and V is TRBV2; perhaps TRBD1 as D (6 bases). This CDR3 comprises 15 residues. V was pared by 1 base and J by 2 bases, with 12 bases between. Per germline, CDR1 SNHLY and CDR2 FYNNEI. CDR3 nucleotides: TGTGCCAGCAGTGAAGAGGGGACACCTACCTACGAGCAGTACTTC. Its translation is CASSEEGTPTYEQYF.